This T cell receptor (beta chain) was captured in a study of spatial heterogeneity in lung cancer (dated by TCRdb to 2018 to 2020). Describing the broader study: The donors were about 71 patients from the lung TRACERx cohort who had early-stage, untreated non-small cell lung cancer. Follow-up PBMC samples were sequenced whenever available, and the median time to follow-up was about 23 months after resection. More beta-chain than alpha-chain transcripts were consistently detected, likely reflecting higher beta-chain transcript abundance. In the raw uncorrected reads, each unique combination of TCR and UMI appeared more than ten times on average. TCR alpha and beta repertoires were quantitatively compared across multiple tumor regions, matched nontumor lung and blood in non-small cell lung cancer. Nonsynonymous mutation counts, determined by whole-exome sequencing of tumor tissue, were related to TCR repertoire features. Both alpha and beta chains were TCR-sequenced in samples taken at surgery, namely 220 tumor regions, around 61 matched nontumor lung samples and about 54 PBMC samples.

Summary of the overall study and its limitations: Ubiquitous expanded tumor TCRs showed up in blood more often at tumor resection than at routine follow-up. Comparisons of baseline and follow-up blood repertoires included only 11 to 15 patients. Confirming at a functional level the hypothesis that regional TCRs recognize regional mutations was considered to require additional single-cell paired TCR alpha and beta sequencing.

Read against the paper, the sample's time point label means: blood at routine non-recurrence follow-up after resection. Without any cell sorting, TCR sequencing was performed on whole RNA extracted either from tumor and nontumor lung tissue or from cryopreserved PBMC samples. Only patients with enough RNA available from two or more tumor regions were chosen for TCR sequencing. Receptor amplification or capture employed 5' RACE. Reads for this sample came from a NextSeq 500. In the TCR library protocol, a unique molecular identifier was attached to each TCR cDNA molecule so that PCR and sequencing errors could be corrected. The study's own analysis went as follows. TCR identification, UMI-based error correction and CDR3 extraction were all carried out with Decombinator tools. TCRs above a frequency of 2 per 1,000, corresponding to the top 1% of the tumor frequency distribution, were defined as expanded. Each repertoire was subsampled 100 times to 5,000 TCRs, after which Renyi diversity was computed with the R vegan package. CDR3 similarity networks were built from amino acid triplet string-kernel similarity, connecting CDR3s with pairwise similarity above 0.82. TCRdb trimmed the raw reads at Q25, called clones with MiXCR and kept productive beta chains. CDR3 protein duplicates are merged, each entry listing the most common genes and DNA. The V and J calls shown here were made by TCRdb, not taken from the authors' results. Counted in this sample were some 30,000 distinct CDR3 sequences; 5% to 6.5% of them appeared once. Jointly, the top ten make up roughly a quarter of the sample.

This clonotype was seen more than once but under ten times. Its antigen target is currently unknown. The input lacks base qualities; no much larger clone sits a single base away. CDR1 and CDR2, looked up from the germline V gene, are LGHNA and YNFKEQ. CDR3 length: 16 amino acids, cysteine to phenylalanine. CDR3 DNA is the only sequence kept; it has 48 bases, read in frame from the first base. V and J lose 0 bases and 5 bases, and a span of 14 bases separates them. The receptor comes from a female donor with early-stage non-small cell lung cancer. Recombination linked TRBV4-2 to TRBJ2-1, and perhaps TRBD1 as D gene, on 6 matching bases. Sequenced here: PBMCs, sampled at follow-up. CDR3 protein: CASSQEVSQGNNEQFF. The sequence in DNA is TGTGCCAGCAGCCAAGAGGTTTCACAGGGCAACAATGAGCAGTTCTTC.